This T cell receptor (beta chain) was observed in a study of T cells in Graves' hyperthyroidism and ophthalmopathy (dated by TCRdb to 2018 to 2020). Looking at the study overall: Peripheral blood was sampled at the time of initial diagnosis, prior to any treatment. To identify TCR V-J signatures that set the groups apart, the researchers used a discovery cohort of 95 to 100 patients, made up of fewer than 50 with Graves' ophthalmopathy and about 55 with stable Graves' hyperthyroidism. Whether ophthalmopathy could be predicted prospectively was tested in an independent validation cohort made up of some 20 hyperthyroidism patients plus 17 patients who later progressed to ophthalmopathy. The 100 or so discovery patients were divided at random into training and test sets in a 7:3 ratio. In addition, the study compared T-cell repertoires in thyroid tissue and in blood from several Graves' hyperthyroidism patients. After sampling, hyperthyroidism patients received methimazole starting at 30 mg daily, and ophthalmopathy patients received high-dose intravenous methylprednisolone. The paper reports TCR Vbeta CDR3 sequencing of approximately 140 peripheral blood samples: 43 ophthalmopathy, approximately 74 hyperthyroidism and roughly 17 progressor patients.

TCR beta CDR3 regions were amplified from RNA transcripts. The first round of RT-PCR for the TCR CDR3 was performed with the HTBI primer set and the Qiagen OneStep RT-PCR kit. Libraries were constructed in a second round of multiplex PCR, after which size selection and purification were carried out. Sequencing of the libraries was done on an Illumina HiSeq2000 using paired-end 100 bp reads. On the study's bioinformatics: SOAPnuke was used to process the raw data, with reads discarded if the reads contained adapters or uncalled bases, had a mean Phred below 15, or lacked an exact constant-primer or identifier match. High-quality paired reads were merged using COPE v1.2.5, and each unique nucleotide sequence was defined as a clonotype. Clonotypes were aligned to IMGT TRBV, TRBD and TRBJ reference segments using MiTCR v1.1. The analysis included only V-J combinations with a frequency above 0.0001, which together covered more than 98% of the repertoires. The TCS score was defined as the ratio of F50 (clonal expansion) to E x V (chaos), calculated using BLOSUM62-based TCRdist between CDR3 peptides within each V-J. Welch's t-statistics and random forest reduced roughly 500 V-J features to 10 to 15, which were used in a naive Bayes classifier (R e1071). TCRdb applied fastp at Q25 and MiXCR to the public reads, then kept only in-frame beta chains. For every CDR3 protein sequence, its rows merge into one entry that carries the most common genes and DNA. TCRdb, rather than the study authors, made the V and J calls. The sample yields 500,000 to 550,000 distinct CDR3 sequences; more than 20% were counted once. The ten largest clones add up to around 27% of the sample.

Broad study findings and their caveats: Ophthalmopathy was separated from stable hyperthyroidism by a 13 V-J signature model, with 85% to 90% sensitivity and roughly 84% specificity obtained in cross-validation and 80%/75% obtained in testing. Blood samples also contained most of the expanded thyroid clonotypes (frequency above 0.001), which suggests that blood repertoires may reflect thyroid immune responses. No statistical method was used to fix the sample size in advance, and group allocation was not hidden from the investigators. In validation, progression to ophthalmopathy was predicted by the model with 65% to 71% sensitivity and 72.22% specificity, a median of 6.5 months before onset.

Graves' hyperthyroidism was defined as stable when no progression to ophthalmopathy occurred over 18 months of follow-up. The hyperthyroidism patients were between 18 and 65 years old and newly diagnosed, with a disease duration of less than 2 months. The study excluded patients with uncontrolled infections, other autoimmune diseases, pregnancy or lactation. Diagnoses relied on clinical symptoms, serum thyroxine and TRAb, thyroid ultrasound and orbital computed tomography. PBMCs were separated from under 11 ml of fresh peripheral blood using Ficoll-Paque density gradient centrifugation. Total RNA was extracted using Trizol reagent, and RNA quality was assessed on an Agilent 2100 Bioanalyzer. Comment on this clonotype: Its specific antigen is unknown. The record has no base qualities; no much larger clone is one base away.

From its cysteine to its phenylalanine, the CDR3 spans 14 amino acids. Of all the DNA, just the CDR3 is kept, 42 bases in frame from base 1. The germline V gene sets CDR1 to SQVTM and CDR2 to ANQGSEA. V lost 2 bases and J lost 1 base; the stretch between them is 11 bases long. Here the chain combines TRBV29-1 and TRBJ1-1; no D segment can be confidently identified. The sequencing sample was made of blood. This TCR came from a man aged 18 to 35 with Graves' hyperthyroidism. The DNA sequence is as follows: TGCAGCGTTGAAAATACGGGAAGGAACACTGAAGCTTTCTTT. This sequence encodes CSVENTGRNTEAFF.